This T cell receptor (beta chain) derives from a study of regulatory T cells in long-lasting Graves disease. Study-wide findings and caveats: Few sampled subjects may have lowered accuracy.

Time point described: persistent/refractory GD, antithyroid drugs over 5 years with positive TRAb. PBMC RNA served as the TCR library source. Germline-derived CDR1 and CDR2 are SQVTM and ANQGSEA. Trimming removed 6 bases from V and 2 bases from J, with 17 bases in between. This CDR3 has 14 amino acids. Building the TCR beta libraries relied on iRepertoire HTBI primers, and CDR3 regions underwent Arm-PCR. Each CDR3 protein is one row after TCRdb ran MiXCR on the multiplex PCR reads. The repertoire has under 500,000 distinct CDR3 sequences, about a fifth of them found once; the top ten carry roughly 8%. Only one count was recorded for this clonotype. The antigen is not known.

The receptor comes from a female donor with Graves disease. The sequencing used peripheral blood mononuclear cells (PBMCs), collected when the disease was refractory, from a patient treated with antithyroid drugs. This rearrangement joins TRBV29-1 to TRBJ2-7, with D possibly TRBD1 on 6 matching bases. The CDR3 DNA is TGCAGCGTGGCCCTAGGACAGCGCCCCTACGAGCAGTACTTC. As protein: CSVALGQRPYEQYF.